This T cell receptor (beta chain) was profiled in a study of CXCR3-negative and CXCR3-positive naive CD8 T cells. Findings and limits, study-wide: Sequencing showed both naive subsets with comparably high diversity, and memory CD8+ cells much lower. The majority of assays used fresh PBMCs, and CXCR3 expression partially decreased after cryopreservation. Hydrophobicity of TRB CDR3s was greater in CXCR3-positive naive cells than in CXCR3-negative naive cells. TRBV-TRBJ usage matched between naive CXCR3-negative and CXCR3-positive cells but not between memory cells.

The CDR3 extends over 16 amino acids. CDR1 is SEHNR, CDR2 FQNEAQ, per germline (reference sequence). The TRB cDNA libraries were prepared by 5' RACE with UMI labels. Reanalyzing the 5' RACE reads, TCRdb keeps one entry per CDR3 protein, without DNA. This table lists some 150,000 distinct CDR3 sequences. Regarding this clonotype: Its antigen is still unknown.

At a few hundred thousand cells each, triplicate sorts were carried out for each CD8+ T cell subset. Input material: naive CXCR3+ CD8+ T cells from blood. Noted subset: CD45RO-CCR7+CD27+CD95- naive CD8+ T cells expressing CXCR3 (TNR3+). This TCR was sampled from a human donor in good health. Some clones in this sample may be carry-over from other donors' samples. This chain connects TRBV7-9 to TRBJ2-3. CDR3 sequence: CASTTQDWASTDTQYF.